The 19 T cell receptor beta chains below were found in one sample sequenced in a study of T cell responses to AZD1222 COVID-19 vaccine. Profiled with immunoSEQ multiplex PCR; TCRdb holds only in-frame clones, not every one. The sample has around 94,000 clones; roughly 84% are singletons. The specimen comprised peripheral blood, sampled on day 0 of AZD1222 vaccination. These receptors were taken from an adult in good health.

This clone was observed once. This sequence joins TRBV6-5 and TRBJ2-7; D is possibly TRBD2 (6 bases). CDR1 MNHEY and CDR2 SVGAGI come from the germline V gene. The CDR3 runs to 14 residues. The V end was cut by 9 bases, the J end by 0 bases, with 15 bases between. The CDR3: CARTLGGFSYEQYF. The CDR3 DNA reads TGTGCCAGAACTCTCGGGGGATTCTCCTACGAGCAGTACTTC.

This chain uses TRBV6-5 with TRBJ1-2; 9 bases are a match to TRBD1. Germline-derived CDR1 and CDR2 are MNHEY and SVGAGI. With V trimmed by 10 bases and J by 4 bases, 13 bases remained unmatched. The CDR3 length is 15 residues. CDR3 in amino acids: CATCYRWTGAYGYTF. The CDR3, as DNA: TGTGCCACCTGTTACCGTTGGACAGGGGCCTATGGCTACACCTTC.

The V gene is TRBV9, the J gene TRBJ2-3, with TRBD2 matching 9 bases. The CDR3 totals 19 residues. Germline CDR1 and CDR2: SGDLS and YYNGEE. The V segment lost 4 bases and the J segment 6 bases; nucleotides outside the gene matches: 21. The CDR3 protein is CASSREGGRAGRSMDTQYF. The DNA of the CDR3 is TGTGCCAGCAGCCGTGAGGGCGGGAGGGCCGGTCGTAGTATGGATACGCAGTATTTT.

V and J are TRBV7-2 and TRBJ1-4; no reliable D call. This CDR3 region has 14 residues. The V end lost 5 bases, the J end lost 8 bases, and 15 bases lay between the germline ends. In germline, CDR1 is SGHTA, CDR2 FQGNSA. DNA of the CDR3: TGTGCCAGCAGCCAAGGGCAGGCTCGAGAAAAACTGTTTTTT. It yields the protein CASSQGQAREKLFF.

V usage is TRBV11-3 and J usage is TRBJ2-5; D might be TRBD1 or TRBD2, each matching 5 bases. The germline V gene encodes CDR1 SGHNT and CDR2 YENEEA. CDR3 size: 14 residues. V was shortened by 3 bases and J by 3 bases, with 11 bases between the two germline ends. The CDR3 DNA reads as TGTGCCAGCAGCTTGGTCGGGACGGAAGAGACCCAGTACTTC. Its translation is CASSLVGTEETQYF.

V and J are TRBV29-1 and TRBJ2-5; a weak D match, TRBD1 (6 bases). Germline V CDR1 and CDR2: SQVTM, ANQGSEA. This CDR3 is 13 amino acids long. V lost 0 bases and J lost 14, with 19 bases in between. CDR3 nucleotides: TGCAGCGTTGAAGAGAACAGGGATCGGGCTTCTTACTTC. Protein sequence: CSVEENRDRASYF.

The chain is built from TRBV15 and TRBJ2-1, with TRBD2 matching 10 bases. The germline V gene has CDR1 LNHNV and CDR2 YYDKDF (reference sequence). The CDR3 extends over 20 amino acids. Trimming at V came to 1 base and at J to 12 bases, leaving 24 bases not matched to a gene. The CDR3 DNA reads TGTGCCACCAGCAGAGTTCGTTCTAGCGGGAGTGTGGGGAGAAAGGATTTGCAGTTCTTC. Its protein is CATSRVRSSGSVGRKDLQFF.

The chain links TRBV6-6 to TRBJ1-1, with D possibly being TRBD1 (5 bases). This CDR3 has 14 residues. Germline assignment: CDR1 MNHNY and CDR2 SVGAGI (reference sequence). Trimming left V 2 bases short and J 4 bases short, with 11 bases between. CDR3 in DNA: TGTGCCAGCAGTTACGGGCAGGGCCGCACTGAAGCTTTCTTT. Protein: CASSYGQGRTEAFF.

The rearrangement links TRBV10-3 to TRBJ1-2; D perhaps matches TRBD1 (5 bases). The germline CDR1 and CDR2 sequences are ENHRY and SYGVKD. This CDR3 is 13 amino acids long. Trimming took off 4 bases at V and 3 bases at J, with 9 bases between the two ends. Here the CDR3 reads CAISAQAHYGYTF. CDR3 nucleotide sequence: TGTGCCATCAGTGCACAGGCCCACTATGGCTACACCTTC.

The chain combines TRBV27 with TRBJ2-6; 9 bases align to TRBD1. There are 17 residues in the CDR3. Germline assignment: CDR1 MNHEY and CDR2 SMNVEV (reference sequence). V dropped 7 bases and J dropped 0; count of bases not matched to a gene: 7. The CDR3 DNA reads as TGTGCCAGCACCCCGGGACAGGGACTCTCTGGGGCCAACGTCCTGACTTTC. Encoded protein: CASTPGQGLSGANVLTF.

The chain's CDR3 is CASSDEGVGRGLIQPQHF. The CDR3 DNA reads as TGTGCCAGCAGTGATGAAGGAGTTGGAAGGGGGCTTATTCAGCCCCAGCATTTT. J is TRBJ1-5 and V is TRBV6-1; 7 nucleotides match TRBD1. This CDR3 has 18 residues. CDR1 and CDR2 from the germline V gene are MNHNS and SASEGT. Trimming removed 3 bases from V and 6 bases from J; junction bases left unmatched: 17.

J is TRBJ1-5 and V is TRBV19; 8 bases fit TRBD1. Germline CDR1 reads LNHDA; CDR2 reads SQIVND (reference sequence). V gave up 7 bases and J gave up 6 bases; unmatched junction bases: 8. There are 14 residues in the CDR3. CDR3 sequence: CASIPGQGGQPQHF. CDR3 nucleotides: TGTGCCAGTATCCCCGGACAGGGAGGTCAGCCCCAGCATTTT.

CDR3 bases: TGTGCCAGCAGCTTAGGGGGCGGGAGAGTCCCAGATACGCAGTATTTT. Translated, it gives CASSLGGGRVPDTQYF. This chain uses TRBV7-8 with TRBJ2-3; 7 nucleotides align to TRBD2. The CDR3 sequence is 16 residues long. Germline values: CDR1 SGHVS, CDR2 FQNEAQ. Trimming at V came to 1 base and at J to 4 bases, leaving 8 bases not matched to a gene.

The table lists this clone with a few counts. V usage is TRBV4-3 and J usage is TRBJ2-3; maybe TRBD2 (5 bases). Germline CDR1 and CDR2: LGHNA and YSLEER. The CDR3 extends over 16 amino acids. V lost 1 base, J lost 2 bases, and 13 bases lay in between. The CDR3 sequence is CASSQGRGWLTDTQYF. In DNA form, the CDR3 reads TGCGCCAGCAGCCAAGGAAGAGGGTGGCTCACAGATACGCAGTATTTT.

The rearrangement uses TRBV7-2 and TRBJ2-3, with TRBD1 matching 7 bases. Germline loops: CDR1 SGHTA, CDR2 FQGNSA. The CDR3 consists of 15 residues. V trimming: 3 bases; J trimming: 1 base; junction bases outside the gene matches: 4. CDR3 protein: CASSLNTGGTDTQYF. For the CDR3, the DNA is TGTGCCAGCAGCTTGAACACAGGGGGCACAGATACGCAGTATTTT.

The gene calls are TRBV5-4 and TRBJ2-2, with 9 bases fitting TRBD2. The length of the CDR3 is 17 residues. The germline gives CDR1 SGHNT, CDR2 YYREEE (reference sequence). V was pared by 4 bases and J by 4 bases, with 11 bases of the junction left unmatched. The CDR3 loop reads CASSPIIAGEGTGELFF. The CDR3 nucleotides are TGTGCCAGCAGCCCAATCATAGCGGGAGAAGGCACCGGGGAGCTGTTTTTT. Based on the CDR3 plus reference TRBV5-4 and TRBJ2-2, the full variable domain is ETGVTQSPTHLIKTRGQQVTLRCSSQSGHNTVSWYQQALGQGPQFIFQYYREEENGRGNFPPRFSGLQFPNYSSELNVNALELDDSALYLCASSPIIAGEGTGELFFGEGSRLTVL.

The CDR3, as DNA: TGCGCCAGCAGCCCGGGACAGGGGGACTATGGCTACACCTTC. This translates into CASSPGQGDYGYTF. The V call is TRBV4-3, the J call TRBJ1-2; 11 bases match TRBD1. V gave up 4 bases and J gave up 3 bases; unmatched junction bases: 1. The CDR3 has 14 amino acids. Germline V gene sequence: CDR1 LGHNA, CDR2 YSLEER.

CDR3 nucleotide sequence: TGTGCCATCAGTGGGCTCCGAGGTGGGGCCAACGTCCTGACTTTC. It yields the protein CAISGLRGGANVLTF. The V call is TRBV10-3, the J call TRBJ2-6; D is unresolved. V dropped 4 bases and J dropped 3 bases, with 10 bases sitting between them. CDR1 and CDR2 from the germline V gene are ENHRY and SYGVKD. This CDR3 is 15 amino acids long.

For the CDR3, the DNA is TGTGCCAGTAGTTCAACCGTCCTGAGCTCCTACAATGAGCAGTTCTTC. Its translation is CASSSTVLSSYNEQFF. The chain carries TRBV19 and TRBJ2-1, with unresolved D. The CDR3 covers 16 residues. Germline V gene data show CDR1 as LNHDA and CDR2 as SQIVND (reference sequence). V shed 5 bases and J shed 0 bases, with 14 bases lying between them. Supplemented by reference TRBV19 and TRBJ2-1, the full variable domain reads DGGITQSPKYLFRKEGQNVTLSCEQNLNHDAMYWYRQDPGQGLRLIYYSQIVNDFQKGDIAEGYSVSREKKESFPLTVTSAQKNPTAFYLCASSSTVLSSYNEQFFGPGTRLTVL.